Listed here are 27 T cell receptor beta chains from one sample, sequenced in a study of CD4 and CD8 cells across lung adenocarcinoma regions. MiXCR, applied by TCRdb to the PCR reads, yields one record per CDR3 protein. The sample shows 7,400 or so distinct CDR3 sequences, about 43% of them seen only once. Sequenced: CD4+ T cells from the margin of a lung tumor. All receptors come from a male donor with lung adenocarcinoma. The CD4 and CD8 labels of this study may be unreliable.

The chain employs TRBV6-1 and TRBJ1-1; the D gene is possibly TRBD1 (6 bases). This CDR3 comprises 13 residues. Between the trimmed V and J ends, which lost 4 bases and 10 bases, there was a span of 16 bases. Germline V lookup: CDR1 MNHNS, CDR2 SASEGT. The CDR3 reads CASSASPGQIAFF. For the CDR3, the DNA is TGTGCCAGCAGTGCCTCTCCGGGACAAATAGCTTTCTTT.

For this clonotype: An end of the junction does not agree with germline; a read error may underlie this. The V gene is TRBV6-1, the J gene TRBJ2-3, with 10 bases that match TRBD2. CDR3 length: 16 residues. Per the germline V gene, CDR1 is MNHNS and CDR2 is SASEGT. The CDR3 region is CASSTSSGGNTGTQFF. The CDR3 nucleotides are TGTGCCAGCAGCACTTCTAGCGGGGGAAACACAGGGACGCAGTTTTTT.

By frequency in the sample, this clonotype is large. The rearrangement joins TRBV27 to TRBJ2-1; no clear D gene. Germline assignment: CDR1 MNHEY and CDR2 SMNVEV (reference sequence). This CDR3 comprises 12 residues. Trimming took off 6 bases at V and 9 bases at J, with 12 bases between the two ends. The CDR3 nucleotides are TGTGCCAGCAGCCGATTGGGCGGTGAGCAGTTCTTC. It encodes CASSRLGGEQFF.

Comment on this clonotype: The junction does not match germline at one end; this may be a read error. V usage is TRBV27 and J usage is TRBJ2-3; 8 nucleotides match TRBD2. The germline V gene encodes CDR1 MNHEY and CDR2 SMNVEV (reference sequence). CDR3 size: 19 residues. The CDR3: CASRATGRAGDCSTDTQYF. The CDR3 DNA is TGTGCCAGCAGAGCCACGGGGCGAGCGGGGGACTGTAGCACAGATACGCAGTATTTC.

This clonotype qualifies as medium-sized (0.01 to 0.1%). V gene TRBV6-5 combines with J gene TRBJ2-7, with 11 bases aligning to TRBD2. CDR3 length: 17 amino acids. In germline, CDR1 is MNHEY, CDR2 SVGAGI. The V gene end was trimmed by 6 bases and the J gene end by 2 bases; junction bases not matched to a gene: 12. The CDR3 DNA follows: TGTGCCAGCAGCAGGCTAGCGGGAGGCCTTCGGCCCTACGAGCAGTACTTC. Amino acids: CASSRLAGGLRPYEQYF.

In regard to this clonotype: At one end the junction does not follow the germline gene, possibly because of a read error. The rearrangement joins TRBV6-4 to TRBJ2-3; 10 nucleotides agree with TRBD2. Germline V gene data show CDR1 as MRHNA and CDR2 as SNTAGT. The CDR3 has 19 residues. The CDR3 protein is CASSLTAASGGRATDTQYF. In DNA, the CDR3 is TGTGCCAGCAGTCTCACGGCGGCTAGCGGGGGCCGTGCCACAGATACCCAGTACTTT.

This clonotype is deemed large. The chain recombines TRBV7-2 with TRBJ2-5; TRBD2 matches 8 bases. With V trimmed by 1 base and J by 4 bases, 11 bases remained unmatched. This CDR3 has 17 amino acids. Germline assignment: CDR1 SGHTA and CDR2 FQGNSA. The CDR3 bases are TGTGCCAGCAGCTTAGGGGGCACTCTCGGGGGGGCAGAGACCCAGTACTTC. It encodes CASSLGGTLGGAETQYF.

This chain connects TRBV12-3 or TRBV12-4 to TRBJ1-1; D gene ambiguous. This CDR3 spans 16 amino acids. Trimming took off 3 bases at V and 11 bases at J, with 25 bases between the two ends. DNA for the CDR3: TGTGCCAGCAGTTTGGAGACCCGGCCCCAGGCCTTCGGGGCTTTCTTT. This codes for CASSLETRPQAFGAFF.

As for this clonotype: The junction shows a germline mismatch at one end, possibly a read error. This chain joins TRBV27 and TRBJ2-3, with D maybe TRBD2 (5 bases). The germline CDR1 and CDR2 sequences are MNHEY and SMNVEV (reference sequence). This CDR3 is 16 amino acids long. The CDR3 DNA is TGTGCCAGCCGTTTACTTCGGGGATGGGGAGAAGATACGCAGTATTTC. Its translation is CASRLLRGWGEDTQYF.

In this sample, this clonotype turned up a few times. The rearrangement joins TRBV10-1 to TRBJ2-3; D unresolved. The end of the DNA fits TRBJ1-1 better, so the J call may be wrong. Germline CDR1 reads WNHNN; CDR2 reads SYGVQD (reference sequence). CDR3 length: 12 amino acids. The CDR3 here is CASSDPNTEAFF. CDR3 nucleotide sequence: TGCGCCAGCAGTGACCCGAACACTGAAGCTTTCTTT.

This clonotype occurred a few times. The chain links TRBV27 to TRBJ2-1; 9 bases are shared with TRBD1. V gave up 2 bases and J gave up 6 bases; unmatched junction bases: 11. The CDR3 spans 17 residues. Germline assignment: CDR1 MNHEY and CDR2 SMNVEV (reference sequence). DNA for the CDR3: TGTGCCAGCAGTTTACGACTAACAGGGGGCGAGTCCAATGAGCAGTTCTTC. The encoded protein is CASSLRLTGGESNEQFF.

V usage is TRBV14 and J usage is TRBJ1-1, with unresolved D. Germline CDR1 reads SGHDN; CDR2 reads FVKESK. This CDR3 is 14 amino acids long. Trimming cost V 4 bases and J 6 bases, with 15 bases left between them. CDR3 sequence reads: CASSPKGPKPEAFF. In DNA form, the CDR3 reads TGTGCCAGCAGCCCCAAGGGCCCCAAGCCTGAAGCTTTCTTT.

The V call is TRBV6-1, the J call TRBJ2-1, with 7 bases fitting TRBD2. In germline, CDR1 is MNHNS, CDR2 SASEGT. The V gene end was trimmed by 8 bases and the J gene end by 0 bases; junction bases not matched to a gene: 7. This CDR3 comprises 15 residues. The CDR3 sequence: CASVGTNNSYNEQFF. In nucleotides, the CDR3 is TGTGCCAGCGTCGGGACTAACAACTCCTACAATGAGCAGTTCTTC.

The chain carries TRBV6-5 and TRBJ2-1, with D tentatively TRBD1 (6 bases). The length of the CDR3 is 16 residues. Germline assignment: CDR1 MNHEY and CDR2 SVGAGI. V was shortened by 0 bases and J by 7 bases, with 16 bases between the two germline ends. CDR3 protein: CASSYSGSTGPNEQFF. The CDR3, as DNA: TGTGCCAGCAGTTACTCGGGTAGCACAGGGCCAAATGAGCAGTTCTTC.

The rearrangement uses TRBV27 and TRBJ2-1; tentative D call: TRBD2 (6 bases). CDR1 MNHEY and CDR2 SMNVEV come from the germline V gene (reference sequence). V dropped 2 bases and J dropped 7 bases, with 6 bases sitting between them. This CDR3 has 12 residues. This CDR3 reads CASSLRGNEQFF. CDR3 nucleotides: TGTGCCAGCAGTTTACGGGGGAATGAGCAGTTCTTC.

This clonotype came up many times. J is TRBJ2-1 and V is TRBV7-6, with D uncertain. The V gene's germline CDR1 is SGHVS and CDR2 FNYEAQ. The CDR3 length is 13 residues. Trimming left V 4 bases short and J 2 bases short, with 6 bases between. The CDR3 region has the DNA TGTGCCAGCAGCTATCGAACCTACAATGAGCAGTTCTTC. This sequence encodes CASSYRTYNEQFF.

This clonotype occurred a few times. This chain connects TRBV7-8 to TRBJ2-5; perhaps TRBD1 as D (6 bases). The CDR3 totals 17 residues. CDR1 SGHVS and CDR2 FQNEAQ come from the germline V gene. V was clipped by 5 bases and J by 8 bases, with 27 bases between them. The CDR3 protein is CASSPITANREWDTQYF. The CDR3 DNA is TGTGCCAGCAGCCCAATAACAGCCAACAGGGAGTGGGATACCCAGTACTTC. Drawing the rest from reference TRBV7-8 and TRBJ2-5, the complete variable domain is GAGVSQSPRYKVAKRGQDVALRCDPISGHVSLFWYQQALGQGPEFLTYFQNEAQLDKSGLPSDRFFAERPEGSVSTLKIQRTQQEDSAVYLCASSPITANREWDTQYFGPGTRLLVL.

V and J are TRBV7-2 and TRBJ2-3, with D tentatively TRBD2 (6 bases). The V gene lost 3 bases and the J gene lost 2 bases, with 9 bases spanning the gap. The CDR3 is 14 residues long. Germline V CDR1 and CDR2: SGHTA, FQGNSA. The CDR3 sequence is CASSFLDYTDTQYF. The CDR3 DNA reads TGTGCCAGCAGCTTTCTGGACTACACAGATACGCAGTATTTT.

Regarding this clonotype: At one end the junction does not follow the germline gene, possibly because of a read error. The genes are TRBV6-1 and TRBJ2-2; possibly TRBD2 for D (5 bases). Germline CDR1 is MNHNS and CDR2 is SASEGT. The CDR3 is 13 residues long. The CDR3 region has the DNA TGTGCCAGCAGAGGCTCGAACACCGGGAAGCTGTATTTT. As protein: CASRGSNTGKLYF.

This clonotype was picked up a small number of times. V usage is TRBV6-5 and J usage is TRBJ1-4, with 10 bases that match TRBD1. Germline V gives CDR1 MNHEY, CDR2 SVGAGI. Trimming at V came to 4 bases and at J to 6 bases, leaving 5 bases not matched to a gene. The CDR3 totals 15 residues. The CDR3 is CASSSSTGGYEKLFF. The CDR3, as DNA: TGTGCCAGCAGTTCCTCGACAGGGGGCTATGAAAAACTGTTTTTT.

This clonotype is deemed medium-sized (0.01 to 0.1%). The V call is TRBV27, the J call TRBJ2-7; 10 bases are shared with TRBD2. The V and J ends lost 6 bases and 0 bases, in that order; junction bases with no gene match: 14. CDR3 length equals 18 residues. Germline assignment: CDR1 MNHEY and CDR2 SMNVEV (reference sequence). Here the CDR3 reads CASRSSGSGAGSSYEQYF. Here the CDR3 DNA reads TGTGCCAGCAGATCTAGCGGGAGCGGGGCTGGGAGCTCCTACGAGCAGTACTTC.

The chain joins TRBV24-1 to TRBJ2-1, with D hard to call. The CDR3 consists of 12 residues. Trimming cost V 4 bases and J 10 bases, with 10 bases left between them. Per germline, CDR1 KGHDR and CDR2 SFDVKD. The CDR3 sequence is CATSDWRQEQFF. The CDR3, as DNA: TGTGCCACCAGTGACTGGCGCCAGGAGCAGTTCTTC.

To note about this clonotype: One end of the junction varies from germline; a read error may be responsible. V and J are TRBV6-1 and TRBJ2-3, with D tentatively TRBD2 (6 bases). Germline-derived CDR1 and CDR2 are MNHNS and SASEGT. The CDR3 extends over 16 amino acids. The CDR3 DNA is TGTGCCAGCAGTGAAGGGGGGGTGAGGGGCAAAAACACGCAGTACTTT. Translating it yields CASSEGGVRGKNTQYF.

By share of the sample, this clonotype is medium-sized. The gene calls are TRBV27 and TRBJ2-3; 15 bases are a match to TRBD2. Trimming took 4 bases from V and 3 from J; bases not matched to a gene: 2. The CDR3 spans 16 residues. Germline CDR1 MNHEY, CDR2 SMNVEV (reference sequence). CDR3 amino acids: CASSSGLAGGTDTQYF. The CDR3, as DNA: TGTGCCAGCAGTTCGGGACTAGCGGGAGGAACAGATACGCAGTATTTT.

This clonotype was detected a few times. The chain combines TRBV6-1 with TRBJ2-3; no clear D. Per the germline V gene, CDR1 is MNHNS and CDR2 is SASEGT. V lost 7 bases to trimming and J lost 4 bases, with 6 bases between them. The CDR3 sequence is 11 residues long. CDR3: CASKDPDTQYF. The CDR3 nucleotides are TGTGCCAGCAAGGACCCAGATACGCAGTATTTT.

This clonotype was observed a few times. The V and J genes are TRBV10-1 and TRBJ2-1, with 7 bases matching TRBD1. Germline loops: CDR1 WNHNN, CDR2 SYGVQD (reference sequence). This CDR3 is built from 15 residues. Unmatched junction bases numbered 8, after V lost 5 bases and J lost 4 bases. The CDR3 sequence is CASSTSQDRYNEQFF. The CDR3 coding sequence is TGCGCCAGCAGTACATCCCAGGACAGGTACAATGAGCAGTTCTTC.

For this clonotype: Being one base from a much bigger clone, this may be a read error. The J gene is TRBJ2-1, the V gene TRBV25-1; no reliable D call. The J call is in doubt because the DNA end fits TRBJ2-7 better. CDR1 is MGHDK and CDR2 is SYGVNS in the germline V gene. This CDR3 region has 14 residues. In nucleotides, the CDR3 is TGTGCCAGCAGTGAGTCGGTAGCTTGGAATGAGCAGTACTTC. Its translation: CASSESVAWNEQYF.